Below are 28 T cell receptor beta chains sequenced from a single sample in a study of shared clonotypes between healthy human individuals. Naivety among CD8 cells was defined by CD45RO negativity and positive CCR7 selection, thereby excluding terminally differentiated effector memory CD45RA+ cells. TCRdb's table, derived via immunoSEQ multiplex PCR, lists solely in-frame clones and lacks some. The sample contains just over 2,000,000 clones, over 85% of which appear only once. Sequencing was done on a sample of naive CD8+ T cells sorted from blood. The receptors come from a man aged 18 to 29 in good health.

J is TRBJ2-1 and V is TRBV7-9; 8 bases are shared with TRBD2. The CDR3 is made up of 15 amino acids. Trimming at V came to 5 bases and at J to 9 bases, leaving 12 bases not matched to a gene. CDR1 is SEHNR and CDR2 is FQNEAQ in the germline V gene (reference sequence). CDR3 nucleotides: TGTGCCAGCAGCCCAGGCGGGACTAGGGTTAGTGAGCAGTTCTTC. Protein: CASSPGGTRVSEQFF.

This chain links TRBV5-1 with TRBJ2-5; 9 positions agree with TRBD2. Trimming cost V 0 bases and J 5 bases; bases outside gene matches: 11. The CDR3 is 17 amino acids. Looked up from germline, CDR1 is SGHRS and CDR2 is YFSETQ. In DNA, the CDR3 is TGCGCCAGCAGCTTGGCCCTGCGGGGGGGCCTACAGGAGACCCAGTACTTC. Protein product: CASSLALRGGLQETQYF.

The chain has TRBV2 and TRBJ2-7; D gene ambiguous. CDR1 is SNHLY and CDR2 is FYNNEI in the germline V gene. The CDR3 spans 14 residues. The ends were cut back, 5 bases at V and 0 bases at J, with 11 bases in the middle. The CDR3 loop is CASSPALLSYEQYF. CDR3 in DNA: TGTGCCAGCAGTCCGGCCCTACTCTCCTACGAGCAGTACTTC. Based on the CDR3 plus reference TRBV2 and TRBJ2-7, the full variable domain is EPEVTQTPSHQVTQMGQEVILRCVPISNHLYFYWYRQILGQKVEFLVSFYNNEISEKSEIFDDQFSVERPDGSNFTLKIRSTKLEDSAMYFCASSPALLSYEQYFGPGTRLTVT.

CDR3 loop: CASRDKGFNNEQFF. CDR3 in DNA: TGTGCCAGTAGAGACAAAGGGTTTAACAATGAGCAGTTCTTC. V is TRBV19 and J is TRBJ2-1; D unresolved. CDR1 and CDR2 (germline): LNHDA, SQIVND (reference sequence). The CDR3 is 14 amino acids. Trimming took 6 bases from V and 5 from J, leaving 14 bases between them.

The chain joins TRBV4-3 to TRBJ2-3; D call uncertain. The length of the CDR3 is 13 residues. Germline V gives CDR1 LGHNA, CDR2 YSLEER. Trimming removed 1 base from V and 8 bases from J, with 10 bases in between. CDR3 loop: CASSQVEMGTQYF. Written as DNA, the CDR3 is TGCGCCAGCAGCCAAGTAGAGATGGGTACGCAGTATTTT.

CDR3 in amino acids: CASSPPEVNYGYTF. CDR3 bases: TGTGCCAGCAGCCCACCGGAGGTTAACTATGGCTACACCTTC. The chain joins TRBV7-2 to TRBJ1-2; D gene ambiguous. This CDR3 is built from 14 residues. The germline V gene encodes CDR1 SGHTA and CDR2 FQGNSA. V was trimmed by 5 bases and J by 1 base, leaving 11 bases between them.

This clone has only one observation. J is TRBJ2-1 and V is TRBV7-9, with D uncertain. V was clipped by 1 base and J by 6 bases, with 19 bases between them. The CDR3 has 17 amino acids. In germline, CDR1 is SEHNR, CDR2 FQNEAQ (reference sequence). The CDR3: CASSLVPSLPKFNEQFF. Here the CDR3 DNA reads TGTGCCAGCAGCTTAGTCCCCTCACTTCCGAAGTTCAATGAGCAGTTCTTC. Variable domain in full (rest from reference TRBV7-9 and TRBJ2-1): DTGVSQNPRHKITKRGQNVTFRCDPISEHNRLYWYRQTLGQGPEFLTYFQNEAQLEKSRLLSDRFSAERPKGSFSTLEIQRTEQGDSAMYLCASSLVPSLPKFNEQFFGPGTRLTVL.

J is TRBJ2-7 and V is TRBV15; 8 bases align to TRBD2. In germline, CDR1 is LNHNV, CDR2 YYDKDF (reference sequence). The J segment lost 6 bases and the V segment lost 0 bases, leaving 7 bases of the junction unmatched. The CDR3 runs to 15 residues. The DNA for the CDR3 is TGTGCCACCAGCAGAGATCGTAGCGGGACTTTCGAGCAGTACTTC. Translation: CATSRDRSGTFEQYF.

J is TRBJ2-3 and V is TRBV7-8; D is unresolved. The CDR3 spans 15 residues. CDR1 SGHVS and CDR2 FQNEAQ come from the germline V gene. V shed 3 bases and J shed 7 bases, with 17 bases lying between them. DNA of the CDR3: TGTGCCAGCAGCTTGGACCGCTCCATTCGTAATACGCAGTATTTT. Its protein product is CASSLDRSIRNTQYF.

CDR3 sequence reads: CASSFSAGVVSYEQYF. In nucleotides, the CDR3 is TGTGCCAGCAGTTTCTCGGCCGGGGTGGTAAGTTACGAGCAGTACTTC. The chain is built from TRBV27 and TRBJ2-7; weak D call: TRBD2 (5 bases). The CDR3 is made up of 16 amino acids. Germline CDR1 is MNHEY and CDR2 is SMNVEV (reference sequence). The V and J ends lost 3 bases and 4 bases respectively, with 19 bases between them.

V is TRBV7-9 and J is TRBJ1-5; D is unclear. The V end was cut by 1 base, the J end by 7 bases, with 5 bases between. This CDR3 contains 12 residues. Germline assignment: CDR1 SEHNR and CDR2 FQNEAQ (reference sequence). The CDR3 bases are TGTGCCAGCAGCTTAGGATTGCAGCCCCAGCATTTT. Amino acids: CASSLGLQPQHF.

The rearrangement uses TRBV7-6 and TRBJ2-7; D uncertain. CDR1 and CDR2 (germline): SGHVS, FNYEAQ. The CDR3 totals 14 residues. With 1 base removed from V and 0 bases from J, the gap between germline ends came to 7 bases. The CDR3 bases are TGTGCCAGCAGCTTAGGAACCAGCTCCTACGAGCAGTACTTC. The encoded protein is CASSLGTSSYEQYF.

The chain recombines TRBV27 with TRBJ1-4, with TRBD1 identical over 10 bases. Looked up from germline, CDR1 is MNHEY and CDR2 is SMNVEV (reference sequence). This CDR3 is 17 amino acids long. With 6 bases clipped from V and 8 bases from J, the junction kept 15 bases outside the gene matches. DNA of the CDR3: TGTGCCAGCAGGACCACCGGGACAGGGGAGTTAGGCGAAAAACTGTTTTTT. Translation gives CASRTTGTGELGEKLFF.

This chain joins TRBV2 and TRBJ1-1; no clear D gene. In germline, CDR1 is SNHLY, CDR2 FYNNEI. This CDR3 is built from 13 residues. V dropped 6 bases and J dropped 3 bases, with 11 bases sitting between them. The CDR3 DNA reads TGTGCCAGCAGGTGGGAGGAGGACACTGAAGCTTTCTTT. This encodes CASRWEEDTEAFF.

The chain recombines TRBV18 with TRBJ2-2, with 8 bases aligning to TRBD2. The V and J ends lost 0 bases and 1 base, in that order; junction bases with no gene match: 7. In germline, CDR1 is KGHSH, CDR2 LQKENI. This CDR3 is built from 18 residues. The CDR3 nucleotides read TGTGCCAGCTCACCACCGGGACTAGGCTTGGAGAACACCGGGGAGCTGTTTTTT. Protein product: CASSPPGLGLENTGELFF.

This chain joins TRBV29-1 and TRBJ2-5, with D tentatively TRBD2 (7 bases). The germline CDR1 and CDR2 sequences are SQVTM and ANQGSEA. The V and J ends lost 0 bases and 5 bases respectively, with 13 bases between them. The CDR3 contains 14 residues. The CDR3 sequence is CSVEDRGGGETQYF. CDR3 DNA sequence: TGCAGCGTTGAAGATAGGGGGGGCGGTGAGACCCAGTACTTC.

The chain couples TRBV4-3 to TRBJ2-7; 12 bases map to TRBD2. CDR1 and CDR2 (germline): LGHNA, YSLEER. The CDR3 consists of 18 residues. Trimming took 3 bases from V and 0 from J; bases not matched to a gene: 9. Here the CDR3 reads CASSHAGTSGLDSYEQYF. CDR3 coding DNA: TGCGCCAGCAGCCACGCCGGGACTAGCGGGCTCGACTCCTACGAGCAGTACTTC.

The V call is TRBV30, the J call TRBJ1-1; 10 bases match TRBD1. The CDR3 is 15 residues long. Germline CDR1 and CDR2: GTSNPN and SVGIG (reference sequence). Trimming at V came to 0 bases and at J to 6 bases, leaving 7 bases not matched to a gene. This chain's CDR3 is CAWSVLPGQGSEAFF. The CDR3 DNA reads TGTGCCTGGAGTGTCCTTCCGGGACAGGGGTCTGAAGCTTTCTTT.

The chain is built from TRBV6-5 and TRBJ2-2, with D tentatively TRBD1 or TRBD2 (7 bases each). CDR1 and CDR2 from the germline V gene are MNHEY and SVGAGI. V was cut by 5 bases and J by 4 bases, with 14 bases left in between. CDR3 length: 15 residues. The CDR3 reads CASSPDREGTGELFF. CDR3 coding DNA: TGTGCCAGCAGTCCCGACAGGGAGGGCACCGGGGAGCTGTTTTTT.

V usage is TRBV30 and J usage is TRBJ2-7, with 10 positions matching TRBD1. The CDR3 totals 14 residues. V lost 3 bases to trimming and J lost 5 bases; unmatched junction nucleotides: 7. Germline-derived CDR1 and CDR2 are GTSNPN and SVGIG (reference sequence). CDR3 in amino acids: CAWSPGTGADEQYF. Written as DNA, the CDR3 is TGTGCCTGGAGCCCCGGGACAGGGGCTGACGAGCAGTACTTC.

The chain joins TRBV4-3 to TRBJ2-7, with 12 bases that match TRBD1. V shed 4 bases, J shed 5 bases, and the junction held 3 bases outside the gene matches. The CDR3 is made up of 14 amino acids. Germline V lookup: CDR1 LGHNA, CDR2 YSLEER. The CDR3 nucleotides are TGCGCCAGCAGCCCGGGGACAGGGGGCAACGAGCAGTACTTC. Translated, it gives CASSPGTGGNEQYF.

The rearrangement links TRBV4-3 to TRBJ2-1, with D perhaps matching TRBD1 (5 bases). Trimming left V 3 bases short and J 9 bases short, with 18 bases between. This CDR3 comprises 15 residues. CDR1 is LGHNA, CDR2 YSLEER, per germline. This chain's CDR3 is CASSQVLDIWAEQFF. CDR3 in DNA: TGCGCCAGCAGCCAGGTACTGGACATTTGGGCTGAGCAGTTCTTC.

The chain carries TRBV4-1 and TRBJ2-7, with 7 bases that match TRBD2. Trimming at V came to 2 bases and at J to 2 bases, leaving 9 bases not matched to a gene. From germline, CDR1 is MGHRA and CDR2 YSYEKL. The CDR3 is made up of 16 amino acids. The CDR3 DNA reads as TGCGCCAGCAGCCAATCGCGGGGACTACTTACCTACGAGCAGTACTTC. Translating gives CASSQSRGLLTYEQYF.

V and J are TRBV10-3 and TRBJ2-1, with D perhaps TRBD2 (6 bases). The CDR3 totals 14 residues. V was shortened by 6 bases and J by 5 bases, with 14 bases between the two germline ends. Looked up from germline, CDR1 is ENHRY and CDR2 is SYGVKD. CDR3 sequence (DNA): TGTGCCATCAGGGACCCGGGACTTCACAATGAGCAGTTCTTC. Its translation: CAIRDPGLHNEQFF.

The rearrangement uses TRBV5-1 and TRBJ2-1; TRBD2 agrees at 9 bases. J gave up 1 base and V 0 bases, and 2 bases lay outside the gene matches. The germline gives CDR1 SGHRS, CDR2 YFSETQ. This CDR3 comprises 16 residues. CDR3 loop: CASSLDAGGSYNEQFF. The DNA of the CDR3 is TGCGCCAGCAGCTTGGATGCGGGAGGGTCCTACAATGAGCAGTTCTTC.

The chain carries TRBV5-4 and TRBJ1-1; 12 bases fit TRBD1. CDR3 length: 17 amino acids. Germline V CDR1 and CDR2: SGHNT, YYREEE (reference sequence). J was trimmed by 3 bases and V by 4 bases; bases with no gene match: 10. The CDR3 bases are TGTGCCAGCAGCCCCGGGACAGGGGGCGCGATGGACACTGAAGCTTTCTTT. Its protein is CASSPGTGGAMDTEAFF.

A note on this clone: This specimen includes other DNA sequences encoding the same CDR3. The rearrangement links TRBV7-2 to TRBJ2-1; D gene ambiguous. The V gene's germline CDR1 is SGHTA and CDR2 FQGNSA. The length of the CDR3 is 12 residues. The germline V and J ends were trimmed by 5 bases and 4 bases, with 6 bases remaining between them. CDR3 protein: CASSLGYNEQFF. The DNA for the CDR3 is TGTGCCAGCAGCCTCGGATACAATGAGCAGTTCTTC.

This clone showed up just once. This sequence joins TRBV9 and TRBJ2-2; D is uncertain. The length of the CDR3 is 15 residues. Trimming cost V 2 bases and J 3 bases, with 11 bases left between them. CDR1 is SGDLS and CDR2 is YYNGEE in the germline V gene. CDR3 loop: CASSVPGRDTGELFF. The CDR3 nucleotides are TGTGCCAGCAGCGTCCCCGGACGTGACACCGGGGAGCTGTTTTTT. Drawing the rest from reference TRBV9 and TRBJ2-2, the complete variable domain is DSGVTQTPKHLITATGQRVTLRCSPRSGDLSVYWYQQSLDQGLQFLIQYYNGEERAKGNILERFSAQQFPDLHSELNLSSLELGDSALYFCASSVPGRDTGELFFGEGSRLTVL.